The following is a T cell receptor beta chain sequence with its context. A much larger clone differs by one base, so this may be a read error. The data were taken from a study of T cells in Graves' hyperthyroidism and ophthalmopathy. Germline loops: CDR1 ENHRY, CDR2 SYGVKD. This CDR3 comprises 15 residues. Patients were excluded because of uncontrolled infection, other autoimmune disease, pregnancy or lactation. Using RNA transcripts as the source, TCR beta CDR3 regions were amplified. The primer set for the first-round RT-PCR of the TCR CDR3 was HTBI. TCRdb redid the calling of the multiplex PCR reads with MiXCR, one entry per CDR3 protein. The profile shows 750,000 to 950,000 distinct CDR3 sequences, 38% of them singletons.

This clonotype originated in a man aged 18 to 29 with Graves' hyperthyroidism. This chain links TRBV10-3 with TRBJ2-2; D is perhaps TRBD1 or TRBD2 (6 bases each). Sample: blood. The DNA of the CDR3 is TGTGCCATCCGTAGGGAGGACAGAAACACCGGGGAGCTGTCTTTT. It codes for CAIRREDRNTGELSF.